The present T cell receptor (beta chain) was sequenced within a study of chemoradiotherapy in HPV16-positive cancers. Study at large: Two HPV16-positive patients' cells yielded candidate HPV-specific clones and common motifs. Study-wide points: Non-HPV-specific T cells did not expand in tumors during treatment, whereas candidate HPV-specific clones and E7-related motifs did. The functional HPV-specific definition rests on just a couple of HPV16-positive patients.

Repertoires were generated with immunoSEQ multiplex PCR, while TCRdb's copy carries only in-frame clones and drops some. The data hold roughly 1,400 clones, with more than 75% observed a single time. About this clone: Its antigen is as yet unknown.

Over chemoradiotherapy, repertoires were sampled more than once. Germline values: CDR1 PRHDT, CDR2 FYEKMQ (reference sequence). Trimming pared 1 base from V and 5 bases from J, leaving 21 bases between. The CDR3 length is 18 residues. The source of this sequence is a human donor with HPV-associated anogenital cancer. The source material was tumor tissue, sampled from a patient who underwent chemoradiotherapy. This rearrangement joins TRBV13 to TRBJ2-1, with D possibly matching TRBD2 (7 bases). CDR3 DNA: TGTGCCAGCAGCTTAGCGTTAACGGGGGCTAGCGGTCACAATGAGCAGTTCTTC. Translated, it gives CASSLALTGASGHNEQFF.